The 20 T cell receptor beta chains listed next were all sequenced from one sample in a study of blood T cell repertoires in COVID-19. Using immunoSEQ multiplex PCR, the repertoire was profiled, and TCRdb retains in-frame clones only, with some absent. This table holds about 130,000 clones, 85% to 90% found once. Sequenced: peripheral blood. These receptor sequences come from a human donor in a cohort sampled during active COVID-19.

The chain's CDR3 is CASSYTRQGSTGELFF. CDR3 coding DNA: TGTGCCAGCTCATACACCCGACAGGGGTCCACCGGGGAGCTGTTTTTT. The chain is built from TRBV18 and TRBJ2-2, with 8 bases aligning to TRBD1. V lost 5 bases, J lost 4 bases, and 9 bases stayed unmatched. This CDR3 region has 16 residues. Per germline, CDR1 KGHSH and CDR2 LQKENI.

The CDR3 region has the DNA TGCGCCAGCAGCCCCGAGACTAGCGGGAGGGTCGGGGAGACCCAGTACTTC. It yields the protein CASSPETSGRVGETQYF. The rearrangement links TRBV4-3 to TRBJ2-5, with TRBD2 matching 14 bases. Germline-derived CDR1 and CDR2 are LGHNA and YSLEER. With 4 bases clipped from V and 5 bases from J, the junction kept 9 bases outside the gene matches. The CDR3 is 17 residues long.

The chain combines TRBV6-5 with TRBJ1-5; 8 nucleotides line up with TRBD1. Germline V CDR1 and CDR2: MNHEY, SVGAGI. Trimming removed 6 bases from V and 7 bases from J; junction bases left unmatched: 11. There are 15 residues in the CDR3. The CDR3 sequence: CASSRGTGRSQPQHF. Here the CDR3 DNA reads TGTGCCAGCAGCCGCGGGACAGGTCGAAGCCAGCCCCAGCATTTT.

In nucleotides, the CDR3 is TGTGCCAGCAGTGTACAGGGCGTCGGCACAGATACGCAGTATTTT. Its translation: CASSVQGVGTDTQYF. The chain combines TRBV25-1 with TRBJ2-3, with D tentatively TRBD1 (6 bases). Per germline, CDR1 MGHDK and CDR2 SYGVNS. Trimming cost V 4 bases and J 1 base, with 12 bases left between them. The CDR3 extends over 15 amino acids.

The chain links TRBV5-4 to TRBJ2-7, with 7 bases fitting TRBD1. CDR3 length equals 17 residues. J gave up 2 bases and V 5 bases, and 16 bases lay outside the gene matches. Germline V gives CDR1 SGHNT, CDR2 YYREEE (reference sequence). CDR3 loop: CASSANRAGGEAYEQYF. Written as DNA, the CDR3 is TGTGCCAGCAGTGCAAACCGGGCAGGGGGTGAGGCCTACGAGCAGTACTTC.

This chain connects TRBV19 to TRBJ2-1; 9 bases are a match to TRBD1. This CDR3 spans 14 amino acids. J gave up 5 bases and V 6 bases, and 5 bases lay outside the gene matches. CDR1 and CDR2 (germline): LNHDA, SQIVND (reference sequence). CDR3 in DNA: TGTGCCAGTAGGCCGGGACAGGGAAACAATGAGCAGTTCTTC. Protein product: CASRPGQGNNEQFF.

The chain has TRBV5-1 and TRBJ2-2; 12 bases align to TRBD2. Germline V gene sequence: CDR1 SGHRS, CDR2 YFSETQ. This CDR3 has 18 amino acids. V gave up 1 base and J gave up 4 bases; unmatched junction bases: 8. The CDR3 DNA follows: TGCGCCAGCAGCTTGCGGCTAGCGGGGGGGCGAGGCACCGGGGAGCTGTTTTTT. Its translation: CASSLRLAGGRGTGELFF.

This clone came up a few times. The chain couples TRBV7-9 to TRBJ1-1, with D perhaps matching TRBD1 (6 bases). CDR1 is SEHNR and CDR2 is FQNEAQ in the germline V gene (reference sequence). V shed 6 bases and J shed 3 bases, with 23 bases lying between them. The CDR3 runs 17 residues. CDR3 coding DNA: TGTGCCAGCAGGCCAAGGTGGAACAGGGCGAAACACACTGAAGCTTTCTTT. Protein product: CASRPRWNRAKHTEAFF.

The rearrangement joins TRBV5-8 to TRBJ1-6, with TRBD1 as a possible D gene (5 bases). V was clipped by 1 base and J by 10 bases, with 18 bases between them. This CDR3 contains 16 residues. CDR1 is SGHTS and CDR2 is YDEGEE in the germline V gene. The CDR3 DNA reads as TGTGCCAGCAGCTTGTTCCGGGGCAGGGAGGGATCACCCCTCCACTTT. This sequence encodes CASSLFRGREGSPLHF.

This chain uses TRBV6-1 with TRBJ1-1; no firm D call. The germline V gene encodes CDR1 MNHNS and CDR2 SASEGT. The CDR3 totals 14 residues. V was pared by 3 bases and J by 8 bases, with 16 bases between. The CDR3 DNA sequence: TGTGCCAGCAGTGATGGGCTCCCAAGCACCGAAGCTTTCTTT. Amino acids: CASSDGLPSTEAFF.

This rearrangement joins TRBV6-5 to TRBJ1-2; 9 positions agree with TRBD1. This CDR3 is 13 amino acids long. The V gene end was trimmed by 6 bases and the J gene end by 4 bases; junction bases not matched to a gene: 3. Per germline, CDR1 MNHEY and CDR2 SVGAGI. The CDR3 sequence is CASRGTGRYGYTF. CDR3 DNA: TGTGCCAGCAGGGGGACAGGGCGCTATGGCTACACCTTC.

The chain employs TRBV6-5 and TRBJ1-1; D unresolved. The ends were cut back, 2 bases at V and 5 bases at J, with 15 bases in the middle. The V gene's germline CDR1 is MNHEY and CDR2 SVGAGI. This CDR3 spans 15 amino acids. This CDR3 is CASSYGLGWETEAFF. CDR3 sequence (DNA): TGTGCCAGCAGTTACGGGCTGGGATGGGAGACTGAAGCTTTCTTT.

The gene calls are TRBV5-8 and TRBJ1-5; weak D call: TRBD1 (5 bases). Germline V gene data show CDR1 as SGHTS and CDR2 as YDEGEE. V lost 0 bases and J 2 bases, leaving 12 bases between the germline ends. The CDR3 runs 16 residues. The CDR3 region is CASSLVSGTRNQPQHF. CDR3 coding DNA: TGTGCCAGCAGCTTGGTTTCGGGGACTCGCAATCAGCCCCAGCATTTT.

Comment on this clone: Relative to the germline gene, one junction end is altered; a read error may explain this. This chain links TRBV4-1 with TRBJ2-1; 7 nucleotides line up with TRBD2. Germline V gene sequence: CDR1 MGHRA, CDR2 YSYEKL. The CDR3 runs to 15 residues. As DNA, the CDR3 is TGCGCCACCAGCCCAGAGTGGGAGGGAGGGAATGAGCAGTTCTTC. Encoded protein: CATSPEWEGGNEQFF.

This clone has a handful of counts. The chain is built from TRBV5-4 and TRBJ2-7; TRBD1 aligns across 10 bases. CDR1 and CDR2 (germline): SGHNT, YYREEE (reference sequence). The CDR3 covers 15 residues. Trimming at V came to 4 bases and at J to 4 bases, leaving 8 bases not matched to a gene. The CDR3 spells CASSLPGQGPYEQYF. In nucleotides, the CDR3 is TGTGCCAGCAGCCTACCGGGACAGGGGCCGTACGAGCAGTACTTC.

In this sample, this clone turned up a few times. V is TRBV11-1 and J is TRBJ2-3; D is unclear. The CDR3 has 14 amino acids. The V end was cut by 2 bases, the J end by 6 bases, with 12 bases between. Germline V CDR1 and CDR2: SGHAT, FQDESV (reference sequence). This CDR3 is CASSLIPREDTQYF. CDR3 bases: TGTGCCAGCAGCTTAATCCCTAGAGAGGATACGCAGTATTTT.

The CDR3 nucleotides read TGTGCCACCACAGGGGGCGCGAGTTATGGCTACACCTTC. Protein sequence: CATTGGASYGYTF. This chain connects TRBV28 to TRBJ1-2; 9 bases agree with TRBD1. This CDR3 is built from 13 residues. V lost 10 bases and J lost 5; bases outside the gene matches: 8. Germline CDR1 is MDHEN and CDR2 is SYDVKM.

This clone counts as medium-sized (0.01 to 0.1%). The chain uses TRBV7-8 and TRBJ1-5; D uncertain. V lost 5 bases and J 4 bases, leaving 12 bases between the germline ends. The CDR3 totals 14 residues. Germline V gene lookup returns CDR1 SGHVS and CDR2 FQNEAQ. The chain's CDR3 is CASSPDWSNQPQHF. The CDR3 region has the DNA TGTGCCAGCAGCCCCGACTGGTCAAATCAGCCCCAGCATTTT.

This clone was observed a handful of times. V gene TRBV11-2 combines with J gene TRBJ2-3; 7 nucleotides align to TRBD1. Germline-derived CDR1 and CDR2 are SGHAT and FQNNGV. The V segment lost 4 bases and the J segment 7 bases; nucleotides outside the gene matches: 11. The CDR3 is 15 residues long. The CDR3 is CASSSPAGGRNTQYF. CDR3 DNA: TGTGCCAGCAGCTCCCCGGCAGGGGGACGTAATACGCAGTATTTT.

The V and J genes are TRBV4-3 and TRBJ1-4, with D possibly being TRBD1 (5 bases). The germline V and J ends were trimmed by 4 bases and 0 bases, with 18 bases remaining between them. CDR1 and CDR2 from the germline V gene are LGHNA and YSLEER. This CDR3 has 18 residues. CDR3 DNA sequence: TGCGCCAGCAGCCTTTCAGGGTCGTTCAGTGCAACTAATGAAAAACTGTTTTTT. Amino acid sequence: CASSLSGSFSATNEKLFF.